This T cell receptor (beta chain) was identified in a study of blood T cell repertoires in COVID-19. Study processing details: Reference gene primer amplification gave nucleated cell count estimates. Clones were sequenced by immunoSEQ multiplex PCR, and TCRdb holds only the in-frame ones, with some missing. The V and J calls and the clone size are those of that table, but D and trimming were determined from the DNA. This table holds just over 300,000 clones, approximately 83% found once. Trimming stripped 3 bases from V and 6 bases from J, with 14 bases between. Germline V lookup: CDR1 SGDLS, CDR2 YYNGEE. CDR3 size: 14 residues. Participants spanned ages roughly 18 to 95 years and resided in 20 to 30 US areas. Participants' own reports of clinical history determined their cohort assignment. In Cohort 3, a recovered donor had either two negative PCRs, clearance, or symptom resolution.

This receptor was identified in a man aged 25 to 40 who had recovered from COVID-19. Specimen: PBMCs or T cells enriched from blood (not recorded which). This sequence joins TRBV9 and TRBJ2-3, with D tentatively TRBD2 (5 bases). CDR3: CASSATLTMDTQYF. CDR3 in DNA: TGTGCCAGCAGCGCCACCCTGACTATGGATACGCAGTATTTT.